The entry that follows covers one T cell receptor beta chain sequence. These data come from a study of beta chain features in type 1 diabetes. V shed 1 base and J shed 14 bases, with 10 bases lying between them. The CDR3 contains 11 residues. CDR1 and CDR2 from the germline V gene are SGHRS and YFSETQ. The sequenced template was cDNA made from the entire isolated RNA. Data came from immunoSEQ multiplex PCR; TCRdb stores just in-frame clones and leaves some out. In the table there are under 950,000 clones, roughly 15% of which are singletons. The sequence derives from a woman in her late teens or twenties in good health. The specimen was naive CD4+ T cells from blood. This chain links TRBV5-1 with TRBJ2-1; D may be TRBD2 (5 bases). CDR3 DNA sequence: TGCGCCAGCAGCTTGTTCGGGGTTGAGTTCTTC. It translates to CASSLFGVEFF.